Given below is one TCR beta chain in context. Its antigen is unidentified. This sample is part of a study of T cells after yellow fever vaccination. Notes on the study in general: Clones that expanded after primary vaccination mostly reappeared after the booster (roughly 96% CD4, 88% CD8).

The V gene lost 2 bases and the J gene lost 8 bases, with 13 bases spanning the gap. CDR1 and CDR2 from the germline V gene are MDHEN and SYDVKM. CDR3 length: 14 residues. The study made its TCR cDNA through 5'RACE template switching. That step introduced a universal primer site along with UMIs. MiXCR, run by TCRdb on the 5' RACE reads, gives a single entry per CDR3 protein. The repertoire consists of hundreds of thousands of distinct CDR3 sequences, with 10% to 15% occurring once and the leading ten covering about 15%. The sequencing here drew on PBMCs, taken on the day of the yellow fever booster vaccination. The chain is built from TRBV28 and TRBJ2-1, with D perhaps TRBD1 or TRBD2 (5 bases each). This clonotype was sampled from a man aged 25-40 years who received the YFV17D yellow fever vaccine. This CDR3 is CASSLRQRGHEQFF. The DNA for the CDR3 is TGTGCCAGCAGTTTAAGGCAGAGGGGCCATGAGCAGTTCTTC.